The text below deals with one T cell receptor beta chain. This sample is drawn from a study of blood T cell repertoires in COVID-19. On the study more broadly: Whether acute or convalescent, the COVID-19 samples came from the United States, Italy and Spain.

Clones were read by immunoSEQ multiplex PCR, and TCRdb kept only the in-frame ones, dropping some. The table includes some 500,000 clones, about 89% detected once. This CDR3 contains 12 residues. Unmatched junction bases numbered 6, after V lost 9 bases and J lost 7 bases. The sequencing input was peripheral blood. This receptor was identified in a woman aged 50 to 60 with COVID-19, enrolled during active disease. The chain couples TRBV12-3 or TRBV12-4 to TRBJ1-2; 9 bases are a match to TRBD1. The CDR3 sequence: CASRQGVFGYTF. CDR3 coding DNA: TGTGCCAGTCGACAGGGGGTTTTTGGCTACACCTTC.